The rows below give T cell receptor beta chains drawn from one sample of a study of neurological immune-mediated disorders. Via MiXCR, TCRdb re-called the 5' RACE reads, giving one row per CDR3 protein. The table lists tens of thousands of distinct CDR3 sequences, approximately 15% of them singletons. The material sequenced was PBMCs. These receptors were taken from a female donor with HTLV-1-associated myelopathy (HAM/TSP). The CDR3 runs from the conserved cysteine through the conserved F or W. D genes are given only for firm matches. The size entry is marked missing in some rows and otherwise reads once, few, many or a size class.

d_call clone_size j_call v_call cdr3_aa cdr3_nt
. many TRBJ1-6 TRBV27 CASSFEGMDNSPLHF TGTGCCAGCAGTTTTGAGGGGATGGATAATTCACCCCTCCACTTT
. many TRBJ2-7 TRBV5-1 CASSLAIPGSYEQYF TGCGCCAGCAGCTTGGCCATACCGGGATCCTACGAGCAGTACTTC
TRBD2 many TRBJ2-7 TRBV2 CASGLAGSYEQYF TGTGCCAGCGGGCTAGCGGGGTCCTACGAGCAGTACTTC
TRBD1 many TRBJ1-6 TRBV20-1 CSASNDRVYSPLHF TGCAGTGCTAGTAACGACAGGGTTTATTCACCCCTCCACTTT
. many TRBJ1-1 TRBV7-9 CASSLGTRENTEAFF TGTGCCAGCAGCTTAGGAACCAGGGAGAACACTGAAGCTTTCTTT
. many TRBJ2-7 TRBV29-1 CSVVDPWVSYEQYF TGCAGCGTTGTAGACCCCTGGGTCTCCTACGAGCAGTACTTC
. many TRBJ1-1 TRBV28 CASRQGGLNTEAFF TGTGCCAGCAGACAAGGGGGGTTGAACACTGAAGCTTTCTTT
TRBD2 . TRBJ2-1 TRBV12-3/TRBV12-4 CASSLTGGPGEQFF TGTGCCAGCAGTTTAACGGGGGGGCCCGGGGAGCAGTTCTTC
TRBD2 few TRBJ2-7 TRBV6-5 CASSPRGMAGGLKQYF TGTGCCAGCAGTCCGCGGGGAATGGCGGGGGGGCTCAAGCAGTACTTC
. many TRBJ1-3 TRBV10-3 CAISELWAAGGDTIYF TGTGCCATCAGTGAGCTTTGGGCGGCGGGAGGTGACACCATATATTTT
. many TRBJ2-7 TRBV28 CASRRHSSYEQYF TGTGCCAGCAGGCGACATTCTTCCTACGAGCAGTACTTC
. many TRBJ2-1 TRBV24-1 CATAVSNEQFF TGTGCCACCGCGGTCAGCAATGAGCAGTTCTTC
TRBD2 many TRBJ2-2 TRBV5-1 CASSLFLAVNTGELFF TGCGCCAGCAGCTTGTTCCTAGCGGTGAACACCGGGGAGCTGTTTTTT
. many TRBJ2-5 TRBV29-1 CSVAVRYEDQYF TGCAGCGTGGCGGTCCGTTATGAGGACCAGTACTTC
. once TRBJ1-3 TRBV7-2 CASSLVGGGNTIYF TGTGCCAGCAGCTTAGTAGGTGGGGGAAACACCATATATTTT
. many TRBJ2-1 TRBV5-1 CASSLASAISPPGNEQFF TGCGCCAGCAGCTTGGCTTCGGCGATCTCTCCTCCGGGGAATGAGCAGTTCTTC
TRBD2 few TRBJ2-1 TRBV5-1 CASSDSSGGANEQFF TGCGCCAGCAGCGATTCTAGCGGGGGGGCCAATGAGCAGTTCTTC
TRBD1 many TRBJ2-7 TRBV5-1 CASSEPGTGVGEQYF TGCGCCAGCAGCGAGCCCGGGACAGGGGTCGGCGAGCAGTACTTC
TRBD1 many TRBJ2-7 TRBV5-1 CASSFFWTGRTSYEQYF TGCGCCAGCAGCTTCTTCTGGACAGGGCGAACCTCCTACGAGCAGTACTTC
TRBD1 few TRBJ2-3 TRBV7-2 CASSSRGRVGTDTQYF TGTGCCAGCAGCTCCAGGGGGCGGGTTGGCACAGATACGCAGTATTTT